This record covers a single T cell receptor (beta chain). The V and J ends lost 6 bases and 1 base, in that order; junction bases with no gene match: 6. Germline assignment: CDR1 SGHKS and CDR2 YYEKEE (reference sequence). The CDR3 runs to 14 residues. The sample is drawn from a study of blood T cell repertoires in COVID-19. Method: immunoSEQ multiplex PCR; TCRdb's copy keeps in-frame clones and lacks some. Here the sample spans 150,000 to 200,000 clones, roughly 89% being singletons. The chain recombines TRBV5-5 with TRBJ2-5; 7 bases agree with TRBD2. Specimen: PBMCs or T cells enriched from blood (not recorded which). This clonotype originated in a woman in her forties with acute COVID-19. As DNA, the CDR3 is TGTGCCAGCACCGCTACGGGGGGCCAAGAGACCCAGTACTTC. Its protein product is CASTATGGQETQYF.